The 21 T cell receptor beta chains in this list originate from one sample, sequenced in a study of T cell responses to AZD1222 COVID-19 vaccine. The table came from immunoSEQ multiplex PCR; TCRdb's copy has only in-frame clones and leaves some out. The top ten hold 5% to 7.5% of the sample, which has fewer than 200,000 clones, approximately 90% seen once. Sequencing used peripheral blood, obtained on day 0 of AZD1222 vaccination. Receptor source: an adult in good health.

This chain joins TRBV5-4 and TRBJ2-7; 9 nucleotides align to TRBD2. The V gene end was trimmed by 0 bases and the J gene end by 5 bases; junction bases not matched to a gene: 9. Looked up from germline, CDR1 is SGHNT and CDR2 is YYREEE (reference sequence). This CDR3 spans 16 amino acids. This CDR3 is CASSLELAGAAHEQYF. For the CDR3, the DNA is TGTGCCAGCAGCTTGGAATTAGCGGGAGCAGCCCACGAGCAGTACTTC.

This sequence joins TRBV28 and TRBJ1-2; D gene ambiguous. Germline CDR1 is MDHEN and CDR2 is SYDVKM. V was shortened by 7 bases and J by 7 bases, with 13 bases between the two germline ends. The CDR3 covers 12 residues. This CDR3 is CASTTQEAGYTF. The CDR3, as DNA: TGTGCCAGCACCACCCAGGAAGCTGGCTACACCTTC.

The sample holds one count of this clone. The genes are TRBV4-1 and TRBJ2-1; the match to TRBD2 covers 12 bases. The V segment lost 1 base and the J segment 4 bases; nucleotides outside the gene matches: 8. CDR3 length equals 18 residues. From germline, CDR1 is MGHRA and CDR2 YSYEKL. CDR3 in DNA: TGCGCCAGCAGCCAAGTTGACTTAGGACTAGCGGGGTACAATGAGCAGTTCTTC. Protein: CASSQVDLGLAGYNEQFF.

The chain carries TRBV5-1 and TRBJ1-2; D may be TRBD1 (6 bases). The length of the CDR3 is 15 residues. Germline CDR1 SGHRS, CDR2 YFSETQ. The V end lost 0 bases, the J end lost 7 bases, and 16 bases lay between the germline ends. The DNA for the CDR3 is TGCGCCAGCAGCTTGGTTGCGGGGGCTGGTACTGGCTACACCTTC. This translates into CASSLVAGAGTGYTF. Full variable domain (missing parts from reference TRBV5-1 and TRBJ1-2): KAGVTQTPRYLIKTRGQQVTLSCSPISGHRSVSWYQQTPGQGLQFLFEYFSETQRNKGNFPGRFSGRQFSNSRSEMNVSTLELGDSALYLCASSLVAGAGTGYTFGSGTRLTVV.

The rearrangement uses TRBV29-1 and TRBJ2-1, with 7 bases that match TRBD2. The trim removed 3 bases at V and 3 bases at J, leaving 5 bases unmatched. The CDR3 contains 14 residues. CDR1 and CDR2 from the germline V gene are SQVTM and ANQGSEA. The chain's CDR3 is CSVDGSGLYNEQFF. As DNA, the CDR3 is TGCAGCGTTGATGGTAGCGGGCTCTACAATGAGCAGTTCTTC.

Only one count was recorded for this clone. The J gene is TRBJ1-3, the V gene TRBV28, with unresolved D. The CDR3 consists of 14 residues. The V end was cut by 10 bases, the J end by 0 bases, with 13 bases between. Germline V CDR1 and CDR2: MDHEN, SYDVKM. This chain's CDR3 is CATIEQSSGNTIYF. The CDR3 DNA reads as TGTGCCACCATCGAGCAAAGCTCTGGAAACACCATATATTTT.

The chain links TRBV14 to TRBJ2-1; D is undetermined. Germline CDR1 reads SGHDN; CDR2 reads FVKESK. The CDR3 runs to 12 residues. Trimming shortened V by 2 bases and J by 7 bases, and 6 bases separated the two germline ends. CDR3 amino acids: CASSQSRNEQFF. For the CDR3, the DNA is TGTGCCAGCAGCCAAAGTCGAAATGAGCAGTTCTTC.

V is TRBV9 and J is TRBJ2-1; 8 bases are a match to TRBD1. Germline assignment: CDR1 SGDLS and CDR2 YYNGEE. J gave up 7 bases and V 4 bases, and 10 bases lay outside the gene matches. CDR3 length: 15 amino acids. CDR3 in DNA: TGTGCCAGCAGCACATCGGGACAGGAGTTAAATGAGCAGTTCTTC. Protein sequence: CASSTSGQELNEQFF.

This chain links TRBV6-5 with TRBJ1-1; D is unresolved. Trimming removed 6 bases at V and 5 bases at J, with 13 bases between. The germline gives CDR1 MNHEY, CDR2 SVGAGI. The CDR3 consists of 13 residues. The CDR3 reads CASSGWGSTEAFF. For the CDR3, the DNA is TGTGCCAGCAGCGGGTGGGGATCGACTGAAGCTTTCTTT.

V usage is TRBV25-1 and J usage is TRBJ1-2; no firm D call. The V end was cut by 3 bases, the J end by 3 bases, with 11 bases between. Germline CDR1 MGHDK, CDR2 SYGVNS. The CDR3 contains 14 residues. The CDR3 here is CASSDVVTHYGYTF. The CDR3, as DNA: TGTGCCAGCAGTGACGTGGTGACACACTATGGCTACACCTTC.

The chain recombines TRBV3-1 (or the pseudogene TRBV3-2) with TRBJ2-7, with D possibly TRBD1 on 5 matching bases. Between the trimmed V and J ends, which lost 4 bases and 5 bases, there was a span of 18 bases. CDR1 is LGHDT, CDR2 YNNKEL, per germline (reference sequence). The CDR3 extends over 15 amino acids. The CDR3 reads CASSRSPFPGNEQYF. The DNA for the CDR3 is TGTGCCAGCAGCCGAAGTCCTTTTCCAGGGAACGAGCAGTACTTC.

V gene TRBV19 combines with J gene TRBJ1-1; 8 positions match TRBD1. V shed 10 bases, J shed 4 bases, and the junction held 8 bases outside the gene matches. This CDR3 is built from 13 residues. Per the germline V gene, CDR1 is LNHDA and CDR2 is SQIVND (reference sequence). CDR3 region: CATKQGESTEAFF. The CDR3 region has the DNA TGTGCCACCAAACAGGGGGAAAGCACTGAAGCTTTCTTT.

The genes are TRBV2 and TRBJ2-7; TRBD1 matches at 8 bases. V lost 4 bases and J lost 5; bases outside the gene matches: 7. CDR1 is SNHLY, CDR2 FYNNEI, per germline. The CDR3 totals 14 residues. CDR3 amino acids: CASSVQGAVHEQYF. CDR3 DNA sequence: TGTGCCAGCAGTGTGCAGGGGGCAGTCCACGAGCAGTACTTC.

CDR3 protein: CASSLGDRENTEAFF. In DNA, the CDR3 is TGTGCCAGCAGCTTAGGCGACAGGGAGAACACTGAAGCTTTCTTT. The chain recombines TRBV7-9 with TRBJ1-1; TRBD1 aligns across 7 bases. Germline V gene data show CDR1 as SEHNR and CDR2 as FQNEAQ (reference sequence). The J segment lost 1 base and the V segment lost 1 base, leaving 3 bases of the junction unmatched. This CDR3 is 15 amino acids long.

This clone was seen once. The chain joins TRBV30 to TRBJ1-2, with TRBD1 matching over 8 bases. J gave up 4 bases and V 2 bases, and 9 bases lay outside the gene matches. This CDR3 comprises 15 residues. Germline V gene data show CDR1 as GTSNPN and CDR2 as SVGIG (reference sequence). CDR3 coding DNA: TGTGCCTGGAGTAGAGGACAGGGATGCGTCTATGGCTACACCTTC. The encoded protein is CAWSRGQGCVYGYTF.

The CDR3 nucleotides are TGTGCCAGCAGCTCCCAGGGGGGATGGGGCCCACACGGCTACGAGCAGTACTTC. Protein product: CASSSQGGWGPHGYEQYF. The J gene is TRBJ2-7, the V gene TRBV7-2; the D gene is possibly TRBD1 (7 bases). Germline CDR1 is SGHTA and CDR2 is FQGNSA. Trimming shortened V by 4 bases and J by 3 bases, and 25 bases separated the two germline ends. The CDR3 has 18 residues.

The chain uses TRBV6-5 and TRBJ2-7, with TRBD1 as a possible D gene (6 bases). Trimming took 1 base from V and 3 from J, leaving 13 bases between them. The CDR3 loop spans 15 amino acids. Germline V gene lookup returns CDR1 MNHEY and CDR2 SVGAGI. The CDR3 reads CASSYYPGTNYEQYF. For the CDR3, the DNA is TGTGCCAGCAGTTACTACCCCGGGACAAACTACGAGCAGTACTTC.

The chain recombines TRBV9 with TRBJ2-7; D call uncertain. This CDR3 contains 15 residues. Germline V gene lookup returns CDR1 SGDLS and CDR2 YYNGEE. The ends were cut back, 0 bases at V and 0 bases at J, with 10 bases in the middle. CDR3 region: CASSVASSPSYEQYF. The CDR3 region has the DNA TGTGCCAGCAGCGTAGCTAGTAGTCCCTCCTACGAGCAGTACTTC.

The chain is built from TRBV2 and TRBJ1-1; tentatively, D is TRBD1 (6 bases). The ends were cut back, 4 bases at V and 1 base at J, with 7 bases in the middle. The CDR3 has 13 residues. CDR1 and CDR2 from the germline V gene are SNHLY and FYNNEI. The DNA of the CDR3 is TGTGCCAGCAGTGTAGGGGGGAACACTGAAGCTTTCTTT. Its translation: CASSVGGNTEAFF.

The V call is TRBV30, the J call TRBJ2-3, with 7 bases lining up with TRBD2. The germline V gene has CDR1 GTSNPN and CDR2 SVGIG (reference sequence). The trim removed 1 base at V and 14 bases at J, leaving 15 bases unmatched. This CDR3 has 14 residues. The DNA of the CDR3 is TGTGCCTGGAGTGCCAAGCGGCGGGTCACGGGAGGGTATTTT. Translation gives CAWSAKRRVTGGYF.

The chain combines TRBV27 with TRBJ2-2; D is perhaps TRBD1 (5 bases). The ends were cut back, 3 bases at V and 5 bases at J, with 10 bases in the middle. The length of the CDR3 is 14 residues. The germline V gene has CDR1 MNHEY and CDR2 SMNVEV (reference sequence). The CDR3 loop reads CASSFPGKTGELFF. DNA for the CDR3: TGTGCCAGCAGTTTCCCAGGGAAAACCGGGGAGCTGTTTTTT.